These 32 T cell receptor beta chains share one sample of origin, sequenced in a study of response to subunit inactivated influenza vaccine. MiXCR, applied by TCRdb to the RT-PCR reads, yields one record per CDR3 protein. The sample consists of 450,000 to 600,000 distinct CDR3 sequences, 7.6% of them appearing once. The sequencing here drew on PBMCs from blood, taken around 25 months after vaccination. The receptors were gathered from a man aged 50 to 69 who received an inactivated influenza vaccine.

This clonotype turned up a few times. The rearrangement uses TRBV12-3 or TRBV12-4 and TRBJ2-5, with a possible D match to TRBD2 (5 bases). Trimming stripped 10 bases from V and 4 bases from J, with 16 bases between. The CDR3 totals 13 residues. The CDR3 DNA reads as TGTGCCACCTCGAGGGCAGGCTTAGAGACCCAGTACTTC. Translating gives CATSRAGLETQYF.

This clonotype was seen a few times. The chain joins TRBV12-3 or TRBV12-4 to TRBJ2-2; a possible D gene is TRBD2 (6 bases). With 2 bases removed from V and 3 bases from J, the gap between germline ends came to 10 bases. This CDR3 comprises 15 residues. The CDR3 DNA reads as TGTGCCAGCAGTTTATTACGCGGGGACACCGGGGAGCTGTTTTTT. It specifies CASSLLRGDTGELFF.

The rearrangement joins TRBV28 to TRBJ2-1; no clear D. This CDR3 spans 11 amino acids. Trimming removed 3 bases from V and 10 bases from J, with 7 bases in between. CDR1 is MDHEN, CDR2 SYDVKM, per germline. CDR3 bases: TGTGCCAGCAGTTTTGAAGGGGAGCAGTTCTTC. This codes for CASSFEGEQFF.

The CDR3, as DNA: TGTGCCAGCAGTCCCGTGGGACTAGCGGACGACAAAAACATTCAGTACTTC. As protein: CASSPVGLADDKNIQYF. This chain links TRBV12-3 or TRBV12-4 with TRBJ2-4, with 11 bases that match TRBD2. The CDR3 length is 17 residues. Unmatched junction bases numbered 9, after V lost 5 bases and J lost 3 bases.

This chain connects TRBV20-1 to TRBJ2-7; tentatively, D is TRBD1 (6 bases). Germline values: CDR1 DFQATT, CDR2 SNEGSKA (reference sequence). The CDR3 is 14 amino acids. Trimming took 5 bases from V and 1 from J, leaving 15 bases between them. Written as DNA, the CDR3 is TGCAGTGCTTTTCCAGGGGAAAGATCCTACGAGCAGTACTTC. Amino acid sequence: CSAFPGERSYEQYF.

This clonotype was recorded a few times. CDR3 bases: TGTGCCAGCAGCTTAAGGTGGCAGGGGGCGAAAAATGAGCAGTTCTTC. Residues: CASSLRWQGAKNEQFF. V gene TRBV7-2 combines with J gene TRBJ2-1; 8 nucleotides align to TRBD1. The junction had 10 bases not matched to a gene; V was cut back by 2 bases and J by 7 bases. The germline V gene has CDR1 SGHTA and CDR2 FQGNSA. The CDR3 runs 16 residues.

This clonotype was recorded a few times. In nucleotides, the CDR3 is TGTGCCAGCTCACCCCCCGGGACACTTAAAAAACTGTTTTTT. It specifies CASSPPGTLKKLFF. The chain employs TRBV18 and TRBJ1-4, with D tentatively TRBD1 (6 bases). CDR3 size: 14 residues. CDR1 is KGHSH and CDR2 is LQKENI in the germline V gene. Trimming removed 3 bases at V and 9 bases at J, with 14 bases between. The variable domain in full, with the rest retrieved from reference TRBV18 and TRBJ1-4, is NAGVMQNPRHLVRRRGQEARLRCSPMKGHSHVYWYRQLPEEGLKFMVYLQKENIIDESGMPKERFSAEFPKEGPSILRIQQVVRGDSAAYFCASSPPGTLKKLFFGSGTQLSVL.

This clonotype has only a few counts. The chain recombines TRBV25-1 with TRBJ2-5; the match to TRBD2 covers 7 bases. V trimming: 1 base; J trimming: 4 bases; junction bases outside the gene matches: 6. The CDR3 is 15 residues long. CDR1 and CDR2 from the germline V gene are MGHDK and SYGVNS. CDR3 sequence (DNA): TGTGCCAGCAGTGAATTCTCGGGGGGAGGAGAGACCCAGTACTTC. Its protein is CASSEFSGGGETQYF.

This clonotype was seen repeatedly, ten times or more. This chain connects TRBV20-1 to TRBJ2-2, with 7 bases matching TRBD1. This CDR3 has 14 residues. Germline assignment: CDR1 DFQATT and CDR2 SNEGSKA (reference sequence). The V gene end was trimmed by 6 bases and the J gene end by 2 bases; junction bases not matched to a gene: 6. CDR3 sequence reads: CSAQGQSNTGELFF. CDR3 DNA sequence: TGCAGTGCGCAGGGACAGAGCAACACCGGGGAGCTGTTTTTT.

The sample holds many counts of this clonotype. Here the CDR3 reads CASSVAQDSYEQYF. The CDR3 bases are TGTGCCAGCAGCGTAGCCCAGGACTCCTACGAGCAGTACTTC. V usage is TRBV9 and J usage is TRBJ2-7; D is ambiguous. The CDR3 is 14 amino acids. V was trimmed by 0 bases and J by 0 bases, leaving 7 bases between them. Germline V gene data show CDR1 as SGDLS and CDR2 as YYNGEE. The full variable domain, its missing parts supplied by reference TRBV9 and TRBJ2-7, is DSGVTQTPKHLITATGQRVTLRCSPRSGDLSVYWYQQSLDQGLQFLIQYYNGEERAKGNILERFSAQQFPDLHSELNLSSLELGDSALYFCASSVAQDSYEQYFGPGTRLTVT.

The V gene is TRBV10-3, the J gene TRBJ2-3, with TRBD2 matching over 12 bases. CDR1 is ENHRY, CDR2 SYGVKD, per germline. This CDR3 comprises 17 residues. Trimming removed 3 bases from V and 2 bases from J; junction bases left unmatched: 6. The CDR3 bases are TGTGCCATCAGTGATTTCCGGACTAGCGGGAACACAGATACGCAGTATTTT. This codes for CAISDFRTSGNTDTQYF.

This clonotype was recorded a few times. CDR3 amino acids: CASSKAGANNEQFF. In nucleotides, the CDR3 is TGTGCCAGCAGCAAAGCGGGGGCAAACAATGAGCAGTTCTTC. The V gene is TRBV12-3 or TRBV12-4, the J gene TRBJ2-1; 8 bases are shared with TRBD2. CDR3 size: 14 residues. V shed 6 bases and J 5 bases; nucleotides not matched to a gene: 6.

CDR3 nucleotides: TGTGCCAGCAGCTTGTGGGGTCGCAATGAGCAGTTCTTC. Its protein is CASSLWGRNEQFF. This chain joins TRBV7-6 and TRBJ2-1; D gene uncertain. CDR1 is SGHVS, CDR2 FNYEAQ, per germline. V shed 3 bases and J shed 6 bases, with 9 bases lying between them. CDR3 length: 13 residues. Combining the CDR3 with reference TRBV7-6 and TRBJ2-1 gives the whole variable domain GAGVSQSPRYKVTKRGQDVALRCDPISGHVSLYWYRQALGQGPEFLTYFNYEAQQDKSGLPNDRFSAERPEGSISTLTIQRTEQRDSAMYRCASSLWGRNEQFFGPGTRLTVL.

The table lists this clonotype with many counts. V is TRBV28 and J is TRBJ1-5; 7 positions agree with TRBD1. The germline CDR1 and CDR2 sequences are MDHEN and SYDVKM. This CDR3 spans 13 amino acids. The V gene end was trimmed by 6 bases and the J gene end by 4 bases; junction bases not matched to a gene: 3. CDR3 DNA sequence: TGTGCCAGCAGCTGGGACAGTAATCAGCCCCAGCATTTT. Translated: CASSWDSNQPQHF.

This rearrangement joins TRBV12-3 or TRBV12-4 to TRBJ2-2, with 13 bases aligning to TRBD2. The CDR3 spans 19 residues. The V gene end was trimmed by 4 bases and the J gene end by 4 bases; junction bases not matched to a gene: 12. Here the CDR3 reads CASSWGTSGVSWGTGELFF. Here the CDR3 DNA reads TGTGCCAGCAGTTGGGGGACTAGCGGGGTCTCTTGGGGCACCGGGGAGCTGTTTTTT.

This chain joins TRBV5-6 and TRBJ2-1, with 8 bases matching TRBD2. This CDR3 contains 16 residues. The J segment lost 5 bases and the V segment lost 4 bases, leaving 11 bases of the junction unmatched. The germline CDR1 and CDR2 sequences are SGHDT and YYEEEE. CDR3 coding DNA: TGTGCCAGCAGCAAACAGATGCGGGGGGCTCACAATGAGCAGTTCTTC. Amino acid sequence: CASSKQMRGAHNEQFF.

This clonotype was seen a handful of times. This sequence may be a read error, since a much larger clone differs from it by one base. This rearrangement joins TRBV7-9 to TRBJ2-3; no definite D call. This CDR3 contains 13 residues. V was pared by 5 bases and J by 4 bases, with 10 bases between. Germline loops: CDR1 SEHNR, CDR2 FQNEAQ (reference sequence). CDR3: CASSLKGPDTQYF. CDR3 DNA: TGTGCCAGCAGCCTTAAAGGCCCAGATACGCAGTATTTT.

The count of this clonotype is one. Just one base apart from a much larger clone, this may be a read error. CDR3 sequence (DNA): TGCAGTGCTGATGGACTAGCGGGAAACGAGCAGTACTTC. Its protein product is CSADGLAGNEQYF. The V call is TRBV20-1, the J call TRBJ2-7; TRBD2 agrees at 12 bases. This CDR3 contains 13 residues. The germline CDR1 and CDR2 sequences are DFQATT and SNEGSKA (reference sequence). Trimming cost V 5 bases and J 5 bases; bases outside gene matches: 4.

This clonotype was detected ten times or more. The chain recombines TRBV5-1 with TRBJ1-3, with D possibly TRBD1 on 6 matching bases. Germline V gene lookup returns CDR1 SGHRS and CDR2 YFSETQ. V lost 0 bases and J 2 bases, leaving 9 bases between the germline ends. The length of the CDR3 is 15 residues. The CDR3 DNA sequence: TGCGCCAGCAGCTTGGCCGACAGGACTGGAAACACCATATATTTT. Translation gives CASSLADRTGNTIYF.

This clonotype occurred a few times. The chain employs TRBV5-1 and TRBJ2-3; 7 bases match TRBD2. CDR1 SGHRS and CDR2 YFSETQ come from the germline V gene. With 0 bases clipped from V and 2 bases from J, the junction kept 6 bases outside the gene matches. The CDR3 covers 16 residues. This CDR3 reads CASSLGRGSNTDTQYF. The CDR3 DNA reads TGCGCCAGCAGCTTGGGGCGCGGGAGTAACACAGATACGCAGTATTTT.

This clonotype was counted many times. V gene TRBV6-1 combines with J gene TRBJ1-1, with 8 nucleotides matching TRBD1. This CDR3 contains 14 residues. Trimming cost V 5 bases and J 4 bases; bases outside gene matches: 6. CDR1 is MNHNS, CDR2 SASEGT, per germline. The CDR3 DNA reads as TGTGCCAGCAGTATAGGGACAGGCCTCACTGAAGCTTTCTTT. This gives the protein CASSIGTGLTEAFF.

This clonotype was detected ten times or more. CDR3 region: CASNTPGPFYEQYF. CDR3 in DNA: TGTGCCAGCAATACTCCGGGACCTTTCTACGAGCAGTACTTC. The chain uses TRBV2 and TRBJ2-7; D possibly uses TRBD1 or TRBD2 (5 bases each). The germline V gene has CDR1 SNHLY and CDR2 FYNNEI. Trimming removed 7 bases from V and 3 bases from J, with 16 bases in between. The CDR3 extends over 14 amino acids. The variable domain in full, completed from reference TRBV2 and TRBJ2-7, reads EPEVTQTPSHQVTQMGQEVILRCVPISNHLYFYWYRQILGQKVEFLVSFYNNEISEKSEIFDDQFSVERPDGSNFTLKIRSTKLEDSAMYFCASNTPGPFYEQYFGPGTRLTVT.

This rearrangement joins TRBV9 to TRBJ2-1; TRBD2 agrees at 11 bases. Germline CDR1 SGDLS, CDR2 YYNGEE. This CDR3 comprises 16 residues. Germline trimming cut 1 base from V and 9 bases from J; bases unmatched to any gene: 9. The CDR3 nucleotides are TGTGCCAGCAGCGTATTTGGTAGCGGGGGGGCCCTTGAGCAGTTCTTC. Translation: CASSVFGSGGALEQFF.

Only a few counts were recorded for this clonotype. This chain links TRBV5-1 with TRBJ1-4; 9 bases map to TRBD1. Per germline, CDR1 SGHRS and CDR2 YFSETQ. The trim removed 3 bases at V and 8 bases at J, leaving 5 bases unmatched. The CDR3 sequence is 14 residues long. The DNA for the CDR3 is TGCGCCAGCAGCTCAACAGGGGGCAGAGAAAAACTGTTTTTT. It translates to CASSSTGGREKLFF.

This clonotype was detected only a few times. This chain joins TRBV11-1 and TRBJ2-1; 10 positions match TRBD2. CDR3 size: 18 residues. Per germline, CDR1 SGHAT and CDR2 FQDESV (reference sequence). V shed 2 bases, J shed 9 bases, and the junction held 16 bases outside the gene matches. The CDR3 protein is CASSLLASGGPARFEQFF. The CDR3 DNA reads TGTGCCAGCAGCTTATTGGCTAGCGGGGGCCCCGCTCGATTTGAGCAGTTCTTC. Combining the CDR3 with reference TRBV11-1 and TRBJ2-1 gives the whole variable domain EAEVAQSPRYKITEKSQAVAFWCDPISGHATLYWYRQILGQGPELLVQFQDESVVDDSQLPKDRFSAERLKGVDSTLKIQPAELGDSAMYLCASSLLASGGPARFEQFFGPGTRLTVL.

This clonotype came up a few times. V and J are TRBV7-9 and TRBJ2-7; D unresolved. Germline loops: CDR1 SEHNR, CDR2 FQNEAQ (reference sequence). V dropped 5 bases and J dropped 8 bases, with 16 bases sitting between them. The CDR3 is 13 residues long. CDR3 in amino acids: CASSRDGNPQQYF. CDR3 bases: TGTGCCAGCAGCCGAGACGGAAACCCCCAGCAGTACTTC.

This clonotype was counted between two and nine times. The rearrangement links TRBV7-9 to TRBJ1-2; the D is unclear. The germline V gene encodes CDR1 SEHNR and CDR2 FQNEAQ (reference sequence). V lost 0 bases and J lost 3, with 14 bases in between. This CDR3 has 16 amino acids. For the CDR3, the DNA is TGTGCCAGCAGCTTAGCGCTTTTTTACAACGACTATGGCTACACCTTC. Its translation is CASSLALFYNDYGYTF.

This clonotype was found a few times. The chain employs TRBV2 and TRBJ2-4; D may be TRBD1 or TRBD2 (6 bases each). Germline V gene data show CDR1 as SNHLY and CDR2 as FYNNEI. The CDR3 sequence is 15 residues long. V was cut by 0 bases and J by 6 bases, with 12 bases left in between. The CDR3 sequence: CASSEAIRGLNIQYF. In nucleotides, the CDR3 is TGTGCCAGCAGTGAAGCCATTCGGGGGCTAAACATTCAGTACTTC. The complete variable domain, with remaining parts taken from reference TRBV2 and TRBJ2-4, reads EPEVTQTPSHQVTQMGQEVILRCVPISNHLYFYWYRQILGQKVEFLVSFYNNEISEKSEIFDDQFSVERPDGSNFTLKIRSTKLEDSAMYFCASSEAIRGLNIQYFGAGTRLSVL.

This clonotype was seen more than once but under ten times. The V gene is TRBV7-9, the J gene TRBJ1-1, with 9 bases fitting TRBD1. The CDR3 contains 16 residues. V lost 2 bases, J lost 3 bases, and 7 bases stayed unmatched. Germline V gives CDR1 SEHNR, CDR2 FQNEAQ (reference sequence). CDR3 sequence: CASSLMGQGRYTEAFF. CDR3 nucleotide sequence: TGTGCCAGCAGCTTAATGGGACAGGGTCGGTACACTGAAGCTTTCTTT.

This rearrangement joins TRBV7-9 to TRBJ2-1; TRBD2 might be the D (5 bases). The CDR3 spans 13 residues. Trimming took 7 bases from V and 5 from J, leaving 12 bases between them. Per the germline V gene, CDR1 is SEHNR and CDR2 is FQNEAQ (reference sequence). The CDR3 sequence: CASNPDGNNEQFF. Here the CDR3 DNA reads TGTGCCAGCAACCCGGACGGGAACAATGAGCAGTTCTTC.

This clonotype occurred many times. This chain joins TRBV7-9 and TRBJ2-2, with D perhaps given as TRBD1 or TRBD2 (5 bases each). Trimming removed 4 bases at V and 6 bases at J, with 9 bases between. The CDR3 extends over 13 amino acids. CDR1 and CDR2 from the germline V gene are SEHNR and FQNEAQ (reference sequence). The CDR3 DNA is TGTGCCAGCAGCTCCTGGGGGTCCGGGGAGCTGTTTTTT. Translating it yields CASSSWGSGELFF.

This clonotype was seen a handful of times. The chain is built from TRBV5-6 and TRBJ2-7, with D maybe TRBD1 (6 bases). The germline CDR1 and CDR2 sequences are SGHDT and YYEEEE. The V gene lost 1 base and the J gene lost 7 bases, with 18 bases spanning the gap. This CDR3 is built from 15 residues. The CDR3 nucleotides read TGTGCCAGCAGCTTGTGGACAGCTCCACGGGTTGAGCAGTACTTC. This codes for CASSLWTAPRVEQYF.